This TCR beta chain was found in a study of response to subunit inactivated influenza vaccine. Study-level results: That few new T cells are recruited by each seasonal influenza vaccination was the authors' suggestion.

Each CDR3 protein is one row after TCRdb ran MiXCR on the RT-PCR reads. Of about 540,000 distinct CDR3 sequences listed, approximately 15% were seen once; the top ten hold more than 9.5%. Deletions cut 4 bases from V and 1 base from J, with 14 bases between. Germline values: CDR1 SGHRS, CDR2 YFSETQ. The CDR3 extends over 16 amino acids. This clonotype was recorded a few times. Its antigen is still unknown. The material sequenced was PBMCs from blood, taken approximately 12 days after vaccination. The source is a man in his fifties or sixties who received an inactivated influenza vaccine. V and J are TRBV5-1 and TRBJ1-4; possible D gene TRBD1, 6 bases. The CDR3, as DNA: TGCGCCAGCAGCCTAAGACAGGCGGGAACTAATGAAAAACTGTTTTTT. Encoded protein: CASSLRQAGTNEKLFF.